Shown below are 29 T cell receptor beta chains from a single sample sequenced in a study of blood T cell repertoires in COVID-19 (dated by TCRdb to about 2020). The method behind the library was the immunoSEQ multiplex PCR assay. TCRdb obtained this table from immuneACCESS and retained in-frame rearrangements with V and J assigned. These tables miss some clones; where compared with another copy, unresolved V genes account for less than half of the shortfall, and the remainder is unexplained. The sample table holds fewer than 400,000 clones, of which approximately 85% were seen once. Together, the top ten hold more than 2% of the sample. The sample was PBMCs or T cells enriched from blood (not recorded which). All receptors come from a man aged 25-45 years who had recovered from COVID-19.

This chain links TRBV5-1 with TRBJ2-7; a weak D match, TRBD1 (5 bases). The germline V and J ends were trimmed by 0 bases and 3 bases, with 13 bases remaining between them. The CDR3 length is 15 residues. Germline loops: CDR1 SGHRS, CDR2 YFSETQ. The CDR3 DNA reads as TGCGCCAGCAGCTTGGAGGGGCCCTGGGGCTACGAGCAGTACTTC. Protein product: CASSLEGPWGYEQYF.

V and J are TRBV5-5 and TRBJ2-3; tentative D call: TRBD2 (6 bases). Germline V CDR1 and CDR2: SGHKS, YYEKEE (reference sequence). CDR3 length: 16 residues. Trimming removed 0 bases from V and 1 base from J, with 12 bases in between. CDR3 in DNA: TGTGCCAGCAGCTTGGTTCGGCGCGGGGGCACAGATACGCAGTATTTT. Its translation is CASSLVRRGGTDTQYF.

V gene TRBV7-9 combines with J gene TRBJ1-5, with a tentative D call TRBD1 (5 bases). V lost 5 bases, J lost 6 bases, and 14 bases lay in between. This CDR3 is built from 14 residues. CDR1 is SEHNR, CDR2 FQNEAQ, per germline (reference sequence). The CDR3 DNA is TGTGCCAGCAGCCTTGGGGGGTGGGCTCAGCCCCAGCATTTT. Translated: CASSLGGWAQPQHF.

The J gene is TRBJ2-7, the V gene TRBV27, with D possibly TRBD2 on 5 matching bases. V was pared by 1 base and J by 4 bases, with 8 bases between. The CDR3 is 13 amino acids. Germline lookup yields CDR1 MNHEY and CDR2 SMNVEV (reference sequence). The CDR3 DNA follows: TGTGCCAGCAGTTTATTTCGGGGTTACGAGCAGTACTTC. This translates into CASSLFRGYEQYF.

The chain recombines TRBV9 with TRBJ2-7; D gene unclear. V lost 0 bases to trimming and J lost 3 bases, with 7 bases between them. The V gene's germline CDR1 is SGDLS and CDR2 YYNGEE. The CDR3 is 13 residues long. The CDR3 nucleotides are TGTGCCAGCAGCGTAGGACTGAACTACGAGCAGTACTTC. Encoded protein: CASSVGLNYEQYF.

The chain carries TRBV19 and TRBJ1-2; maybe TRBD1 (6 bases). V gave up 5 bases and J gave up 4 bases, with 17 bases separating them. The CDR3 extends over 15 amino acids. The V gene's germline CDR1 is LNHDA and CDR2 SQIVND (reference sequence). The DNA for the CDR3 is TGTGCCAGTAGTCCCTGGGGGACAACCCGCTATGGCTACACCTTC. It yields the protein CASSPWGTTRYGYTF.

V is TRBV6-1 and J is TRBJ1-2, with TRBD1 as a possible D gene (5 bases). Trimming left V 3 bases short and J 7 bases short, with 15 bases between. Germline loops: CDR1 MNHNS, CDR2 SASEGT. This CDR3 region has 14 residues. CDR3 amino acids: CASSEVRQGGGYTF. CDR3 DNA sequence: TGTGCCAGCAGTGAGGTTCGGCAGGGTGGTGGCTACACCTTC.

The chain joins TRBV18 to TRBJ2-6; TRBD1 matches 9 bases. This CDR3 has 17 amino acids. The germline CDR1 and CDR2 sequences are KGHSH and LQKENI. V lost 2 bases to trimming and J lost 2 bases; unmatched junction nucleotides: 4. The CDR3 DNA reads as TGTGCCAGCTCACCAATAACAGGGGGCACTGGGGCCAACGTCCTGACTTTC. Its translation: CASSPITGGTGANVLTF. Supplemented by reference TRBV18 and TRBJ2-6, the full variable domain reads NAGVMQNPRHLVRRRGQEARLRCSPMKGHSHVYWYRQLPEEGLKFMVYLQKENIIDESGMPKERFSAEFPKEGPSILRIQQVVRGDSAAYFCASSPITGGTGANVLTFGAGSRLTVL.

The chain's CDR3 is CAVGQNLYEQYF. CDR3 sequence (DNA): TGTGCCGTGGGACAAAACCTCTACGAGCAGTACTTC. This chain uses TRBV10-3 with TRBJ2-7, with D possibly matching TRBD1 (6 bases). The CDR3 has 12 residues. The V gene's germline CDR1 is ENHRY and CDR2 SYGVKD. V lost 11 bases and J 3 bases, leaving 14 bases between the germline ends.

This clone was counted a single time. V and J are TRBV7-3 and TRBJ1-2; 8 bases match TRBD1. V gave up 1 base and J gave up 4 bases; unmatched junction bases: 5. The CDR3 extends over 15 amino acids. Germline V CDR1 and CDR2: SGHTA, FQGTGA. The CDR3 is CASSLSSDRGYGYTF. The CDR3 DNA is TGTGCCAGCAGCTTAAGTTCCGACAGGGGCTATGGCTACACCTTC.

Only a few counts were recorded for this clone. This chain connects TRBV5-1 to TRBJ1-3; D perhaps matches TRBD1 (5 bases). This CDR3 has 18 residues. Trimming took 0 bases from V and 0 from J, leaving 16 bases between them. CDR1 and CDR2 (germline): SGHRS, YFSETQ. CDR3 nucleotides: TGCGCCAGCAGCTTGGAAGGTCGGGCAGGGTTCTCTGGAAACACCATATATTTT. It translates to CASSLEGRAGFSGNTIYF.

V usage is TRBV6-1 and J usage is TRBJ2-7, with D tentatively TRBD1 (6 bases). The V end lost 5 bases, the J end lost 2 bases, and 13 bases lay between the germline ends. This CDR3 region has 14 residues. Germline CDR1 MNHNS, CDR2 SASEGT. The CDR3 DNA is TGTGCCAGCAGTCATACTACAGGGCCCTACGAGCAGTACTTC. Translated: CASSHTTGPYEQYF.

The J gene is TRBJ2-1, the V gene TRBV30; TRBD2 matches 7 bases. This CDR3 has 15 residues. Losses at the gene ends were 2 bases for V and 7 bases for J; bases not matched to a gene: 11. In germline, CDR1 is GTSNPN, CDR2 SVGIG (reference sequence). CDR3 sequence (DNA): TGTGCCTGGAGTCCTCGGGGCGGGAGAAGGAATGAGCAGTTCTTC. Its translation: CAWSPRGGRRNEQFF.

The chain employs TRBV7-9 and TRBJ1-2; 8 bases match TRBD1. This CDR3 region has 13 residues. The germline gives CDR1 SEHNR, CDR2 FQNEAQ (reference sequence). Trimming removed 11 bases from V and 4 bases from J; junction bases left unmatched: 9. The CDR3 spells CACRPGGFYGYTF. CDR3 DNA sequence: TGTGCCTGCCGTCCAGGGGGCTTCTATGGCTACACCTTC.

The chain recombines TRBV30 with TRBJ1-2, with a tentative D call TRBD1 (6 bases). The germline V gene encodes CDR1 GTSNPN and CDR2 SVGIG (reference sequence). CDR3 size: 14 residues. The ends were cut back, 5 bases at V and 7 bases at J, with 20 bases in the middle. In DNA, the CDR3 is TGTGCCTGGGGTCGACAGGAGAGGATATCTGGCTACACCTTC. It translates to CAWGRQERISGYTF.

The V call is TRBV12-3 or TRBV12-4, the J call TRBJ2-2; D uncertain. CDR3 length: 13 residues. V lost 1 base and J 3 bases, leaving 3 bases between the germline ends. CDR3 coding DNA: TGTGCCAGCAGTTTAGGGCACACCGGGGAGCTGTTTTTT. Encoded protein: CASSLGHTGELFF.

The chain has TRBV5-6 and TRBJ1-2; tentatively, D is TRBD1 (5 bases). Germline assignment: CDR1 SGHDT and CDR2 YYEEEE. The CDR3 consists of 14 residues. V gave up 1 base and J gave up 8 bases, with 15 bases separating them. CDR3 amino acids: CASSLWAGWGGYTF. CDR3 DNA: TGTGCCAGCAGCTTGTGGGCAGGGTGGGGAGGCTACACCTTC.

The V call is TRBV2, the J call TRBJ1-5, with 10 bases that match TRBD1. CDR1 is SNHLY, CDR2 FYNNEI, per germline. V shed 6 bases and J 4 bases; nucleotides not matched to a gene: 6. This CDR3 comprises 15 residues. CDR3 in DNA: TGTGCCAGCAGACCCGGGACAGGGGTAAATCAGCCCCAGCATTTT. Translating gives CASRPGTGVNQPQHF.

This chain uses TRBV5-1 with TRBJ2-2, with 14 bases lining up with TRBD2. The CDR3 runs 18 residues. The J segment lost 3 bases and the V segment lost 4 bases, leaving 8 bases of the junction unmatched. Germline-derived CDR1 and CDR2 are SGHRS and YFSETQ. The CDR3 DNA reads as TGCGCCAGCAGCCCCTACGGGACTAGCGGGGGTTACACCGGGGAGCTGTTTTTT. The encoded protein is CASSPYGTSGGYTGELFF.

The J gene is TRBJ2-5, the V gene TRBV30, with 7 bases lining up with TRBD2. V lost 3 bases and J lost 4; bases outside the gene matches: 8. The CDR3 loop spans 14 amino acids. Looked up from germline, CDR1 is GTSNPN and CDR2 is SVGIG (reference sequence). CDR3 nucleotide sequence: TGTGCCTGGAGACTCTCGGGGGGACGAGAGACCCAGTACTTC. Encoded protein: CAWRLSGGRETQYF.

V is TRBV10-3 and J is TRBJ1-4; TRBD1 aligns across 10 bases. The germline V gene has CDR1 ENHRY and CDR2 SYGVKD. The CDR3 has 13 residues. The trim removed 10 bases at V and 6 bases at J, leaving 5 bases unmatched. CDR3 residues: CATKGTGDEKLFF. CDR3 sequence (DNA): TGTGCCACCAAGGGGACAGGGGATGAAAAACTGTTTTTT.

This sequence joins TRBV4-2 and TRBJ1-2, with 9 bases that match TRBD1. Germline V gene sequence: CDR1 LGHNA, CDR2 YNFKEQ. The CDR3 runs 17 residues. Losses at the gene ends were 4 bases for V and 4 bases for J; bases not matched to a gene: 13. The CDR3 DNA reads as TGTGCCAGCAGCCCCGGGACAGGGAAGGTCGGGCCCTATGGCTACACCTTC. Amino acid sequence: CASSPGTGKVGPYGYTF.

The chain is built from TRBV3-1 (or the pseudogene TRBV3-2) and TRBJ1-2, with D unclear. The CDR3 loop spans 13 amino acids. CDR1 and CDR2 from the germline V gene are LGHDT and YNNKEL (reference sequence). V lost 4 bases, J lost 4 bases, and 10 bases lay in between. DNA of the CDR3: TGTGCCAGCAGCCTTGGGCCCTTCTATGGCTACACCTTC. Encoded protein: CASSLGPFYGYTF.

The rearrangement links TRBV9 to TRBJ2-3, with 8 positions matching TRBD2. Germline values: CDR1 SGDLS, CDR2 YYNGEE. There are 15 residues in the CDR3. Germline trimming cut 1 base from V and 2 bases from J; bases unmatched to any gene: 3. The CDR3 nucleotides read TGTGCCAGCAGCGTAAAGCGGGGGATCACAGATACGCAGTATTTT. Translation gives CASSVKRGITDTQYF.

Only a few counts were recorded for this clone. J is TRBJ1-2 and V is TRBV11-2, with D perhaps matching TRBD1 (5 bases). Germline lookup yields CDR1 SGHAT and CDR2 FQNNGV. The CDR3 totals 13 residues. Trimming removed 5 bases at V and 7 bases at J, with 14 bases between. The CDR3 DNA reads TGTGCCAGCAGCCCGGGACTGCCGCTTGGCTACACCTTC. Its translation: CASSPGLPLGYTF.

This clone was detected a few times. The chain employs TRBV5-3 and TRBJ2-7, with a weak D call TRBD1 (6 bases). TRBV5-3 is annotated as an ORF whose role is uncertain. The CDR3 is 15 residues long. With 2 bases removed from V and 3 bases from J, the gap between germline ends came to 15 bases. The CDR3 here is CARSLTGQGYYEQYF. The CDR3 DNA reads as TGTGCCAGAAGCTTAACGGGTCAGGGGTACTACGAGCAGTACTTC.

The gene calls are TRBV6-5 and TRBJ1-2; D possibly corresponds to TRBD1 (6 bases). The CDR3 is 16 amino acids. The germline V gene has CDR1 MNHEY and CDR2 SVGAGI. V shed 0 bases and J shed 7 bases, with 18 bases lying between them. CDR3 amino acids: CASSYSIVRGYSGYTF. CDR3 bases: TGTGCCAGCAGTTACTCGATCGTCAGGGGATATAGTGGCTACACCTTC.

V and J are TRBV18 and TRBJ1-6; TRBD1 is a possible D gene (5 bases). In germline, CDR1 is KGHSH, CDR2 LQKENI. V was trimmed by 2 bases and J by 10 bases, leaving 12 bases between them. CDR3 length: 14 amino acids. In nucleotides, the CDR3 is TGTGCCAGCTCACCAGCAGGGAAGGAATCACCCCTCCACTTT. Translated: CASSPAGKESPLHF.

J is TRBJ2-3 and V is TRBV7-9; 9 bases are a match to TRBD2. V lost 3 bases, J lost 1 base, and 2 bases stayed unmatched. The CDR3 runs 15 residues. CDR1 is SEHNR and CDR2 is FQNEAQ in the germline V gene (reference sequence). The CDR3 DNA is TGTGCCAGCAGCTTTGCGGGGGGGGGCACAGATACGCAGTATTTT. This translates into CASSFAGGGTDTQYF.